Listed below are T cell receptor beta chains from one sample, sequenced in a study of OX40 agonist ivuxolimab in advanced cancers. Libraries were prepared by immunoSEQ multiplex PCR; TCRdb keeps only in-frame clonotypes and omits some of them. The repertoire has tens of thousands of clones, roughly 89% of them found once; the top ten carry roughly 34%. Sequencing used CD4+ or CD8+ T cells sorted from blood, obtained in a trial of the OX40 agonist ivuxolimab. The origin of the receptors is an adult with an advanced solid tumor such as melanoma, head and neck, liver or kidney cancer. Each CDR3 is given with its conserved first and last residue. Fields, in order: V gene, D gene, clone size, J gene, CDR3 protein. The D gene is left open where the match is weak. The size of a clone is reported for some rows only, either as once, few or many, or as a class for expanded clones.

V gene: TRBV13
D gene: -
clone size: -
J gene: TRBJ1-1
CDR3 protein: CASSLVDTEAFF

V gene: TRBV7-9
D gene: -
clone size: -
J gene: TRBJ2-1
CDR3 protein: CASSPGRQGYEQFF

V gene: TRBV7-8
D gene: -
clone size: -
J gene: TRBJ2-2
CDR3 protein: CASSFLGTVNTGELFF

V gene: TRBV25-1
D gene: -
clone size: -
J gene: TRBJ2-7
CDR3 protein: CASSPNLGLISYEQYF

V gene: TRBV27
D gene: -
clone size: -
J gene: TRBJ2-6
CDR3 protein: CASTLSGANVLTF

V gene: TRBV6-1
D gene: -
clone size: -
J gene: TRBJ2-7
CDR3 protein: CASRWDPGAYEQYF

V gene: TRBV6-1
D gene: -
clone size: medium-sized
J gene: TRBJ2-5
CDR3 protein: CASSEELGRFETQYF

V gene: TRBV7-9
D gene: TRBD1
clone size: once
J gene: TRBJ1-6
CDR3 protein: CASSTDRVDSPLHF

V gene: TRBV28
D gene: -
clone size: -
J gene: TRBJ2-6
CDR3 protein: CASSRAGANVLTF

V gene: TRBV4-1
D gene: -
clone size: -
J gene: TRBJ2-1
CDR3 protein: CASGRNLAVEQFF

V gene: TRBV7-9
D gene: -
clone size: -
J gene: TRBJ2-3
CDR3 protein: CASSSRNREYTDTQYF

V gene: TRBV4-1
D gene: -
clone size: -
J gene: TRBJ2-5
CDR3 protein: CASSLLQQTPGTQYF

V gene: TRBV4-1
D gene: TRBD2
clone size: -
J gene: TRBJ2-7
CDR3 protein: CASSKAGNSYEQYF

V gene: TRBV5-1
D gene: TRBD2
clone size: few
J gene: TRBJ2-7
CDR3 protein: CASSSETSGFALYEQYF

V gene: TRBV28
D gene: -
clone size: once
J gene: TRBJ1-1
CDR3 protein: CASSQPTGLTEALF

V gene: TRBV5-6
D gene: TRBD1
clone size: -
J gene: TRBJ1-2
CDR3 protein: CASSLGTGGYGYTF

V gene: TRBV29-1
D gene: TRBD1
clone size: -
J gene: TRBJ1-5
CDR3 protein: CSVVEGAYQPQHF

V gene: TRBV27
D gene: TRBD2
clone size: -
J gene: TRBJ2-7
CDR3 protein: CASIQTSGGLGYEQYF

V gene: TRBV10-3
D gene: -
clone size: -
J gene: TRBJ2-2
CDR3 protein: CAISSRQGGELFF

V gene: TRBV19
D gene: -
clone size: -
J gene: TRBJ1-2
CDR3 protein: CASSIKRGPNYGYTF

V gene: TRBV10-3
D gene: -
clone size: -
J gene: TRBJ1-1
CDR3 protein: CAISESSGMNTEAFF

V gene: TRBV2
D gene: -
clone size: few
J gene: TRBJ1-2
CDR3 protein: CASIHNNYGYTF

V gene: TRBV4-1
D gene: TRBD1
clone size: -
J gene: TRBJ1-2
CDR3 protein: CASSQFATGTGEGGYTF

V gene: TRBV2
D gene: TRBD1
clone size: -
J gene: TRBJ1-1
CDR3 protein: CASTISGTGSTEAFF

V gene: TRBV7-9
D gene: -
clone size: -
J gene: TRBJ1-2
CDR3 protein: CAGGSLGNYGYTF